This TCR beta chain was identified during a study of shared clonotypes between healthy human individuals. The overall study: Donors, aged 18 to 49, were two women and three men.

Study-level findings and limits: Compared with clonotypes that all four donors shared, non-shared clonotypes had lower generation probabilities.

This clone was detected once. The target antigen is unknown. The run depth of the assay was deep. Sequenced by immunoSEQ multiplex PCR; TCRdb stores in-frame clones only, minus some. The data show roughly 640,000 clones, around two thirds seen once. The sample was memory CD4+ T cells sorted from blood. Subset indicated: CD45RA-negative fraction. This TCR was recovered from a woman in her 30s in good health.

For the CDR3, the DNA is TGTGCCAGCAGCTTAGGGGCAGCCCAGGTCCAGCAGTACTTC. Its translation is CASSLGAAQVQQYF. This chain links TRBV7-9 with TRBJ2-7; D call uncertain. Germline CDR1 and CDR2: SEHNR and FQNEAQ (reference sequence). V was clipped by 1 base and J by 8 bases, with 15 bases between them. This CDR3 spans 14 amino acids. The entire variable domain, with the rest obtained from reference TRBV7-9 and TRBJ2-7, is as follows: DTGVSQNPRHKITKRGQNVTFRCDPISEHNRLYWYRQTLGQGPEFLTYFQNEAQLEKSRLLSDRFSAERPKGSFSTLEIQRTEQGDSAMYLCASSLGAAQVQQYFGPGTRLTVT.